The TCR beta chain under discussion was sequenced for a study of CXCR3-negative and CXCR3-positive naive CD8 T cells. Study conclusions and caveats: Naive cells positive for CXCR3 carried more hydrophobic TRB CDR3s than CXCR3-negative ones. Cryopreserved PBMCs had partly decreased CXCR3 expression; fresh PBMCs were used in most assays.

Worth noting for this clonotype: Antigen: not known.

Germline V lookup: CDR1 SGHTA, CDR2 FQGNSA. This CDR3 region has 16 residues. Via 5' RACE with UMI labels, TRB cDNA libraries were prepared. TCRdb re-called the 5' RACE reads; one entry per CDR3 protein, DNA not given. The specimen's table records some 110,000 distinct CDR3 sequences. This sequence originates from a human donor in good health. Some clones in this sample may be carry-over from other donors' samples. The V gene is TRBV7-2, the J gene TRBJ2-2; TCRdb names TRBD1, which stays unverified in the absence of DNA. The sequenced sample was naive CXCR3+ CD8+ T cells from blood. Subset denoted: CD45RO-CCR7+CD27+CD95- naive CD8+ T cells expressing CXCR3 (TNR3+). The CDR3 here is CASSPSPGRHTGELFF.